This entry features one T cell receptor (beta chain) sequence. TCRdb's copy holds only in-frame clones and misses some; the assay was immunoSEQ multiplex PCR. The data show 100,000 to 140,000 clones, roughly 90% seen once. V lost 3 bases, J lost 1 base, and 20 bases stayed unmatched. The CDR3 has 21 residues. Germline CDR1 LGHNT, CDR2 FRNRAP. The sample is drawn from a study of blood T cell repertoires in COVID-19. Study in general: Sources were T cells, B-cell-depleted T cells, or PBMCs; the material itself was cDNA or gDNA.

The genes are TRBV12-5 and TRBJ1-3, with 8 bases lining up with TRBD1. The specimen was peripheral blood. This receptor was obtained from a man between 35 and 55 years old with active or convalescent COVID-19. CDR3 sequence: CASGFSRTGSSLALSGNTIYF. The DNA of the CDR3 is TGTGCTAGTGGTTTTTCCAGGACAGGGAGCTCACTCGCTTTATCTGGAAACACCATATATTTT. Complete variable domain (other parts from reference TRBV12-5 and TRBJ1-3): DARVTQTPRHKVTEMGQEVTMRCQPILGHNTVFWYRQTMMQGLELLAYFRNRAPLDDSGMPKDRFSAEMPDATLATLKIQPSEPRDSAVYFCASGFSRTGSSLALSGNTIYFGEGSWLTVV.